This T cell receptor beta chain is drawn from a study of shared clonotypes between healthy human individuals. Study-level background: Ranging from 18 to 49 in age, donors were a couple of women and three men.

Roughly 33,000 T cell genomes, or roughly 200 ng DNA, went into the sorted-subset replicate PCRs. The repertoire was sequenced with immunoSEQ multiplex PCR; TCRdb's copy has only in-frame clones and lacks some. The sample gives approximately 1,500,000 clones, roughly 95% of which show up once; more than 0.9% is in the top ten. Those who donated were healthy HIV-negative adults, with no recent acute infections or vaccinations reported. Germline V lookup: CDR1 KGHSH, CDR2 LQKENI. Trimming left V 2 bases short and J 5 bases short, with 13 bases between. The CDR3 totals 14 residues. Study-level results: Owing to a small donor count, the genetic and exposure-history diversity represented was limited.

In regard to this clone: What it binds is not known.

The sample consisted of naive CD4+ T cells sorted from blood. Noted subset: CD45RA+ positively selected. The clonotype originates from a man aged 30 to 39 in good health. The V and J genes are TRBV18 and TRBJ2-7; a possible D gene is TRBD1 (6 bases). The CDR3 DNA sequence: TGTGCCAGCTCACCAACACCAGGGGACCACGAGCAGTACTTC. Residues: CASSPTPGDHEQYF. The full variable domain, its missing parts supplied by reference TRBV18 and TRBJ2-7, is NAGVMQNPRHLVRRRGQEARLRCSPMKGHSHVYWYRQLPEEGLKFMVYLQKENIIDESGMPKERFSAEFPKEGPSILRIQQVVRGDSAAYFCASSPTPGDHEQYFGPGTRLTVT.